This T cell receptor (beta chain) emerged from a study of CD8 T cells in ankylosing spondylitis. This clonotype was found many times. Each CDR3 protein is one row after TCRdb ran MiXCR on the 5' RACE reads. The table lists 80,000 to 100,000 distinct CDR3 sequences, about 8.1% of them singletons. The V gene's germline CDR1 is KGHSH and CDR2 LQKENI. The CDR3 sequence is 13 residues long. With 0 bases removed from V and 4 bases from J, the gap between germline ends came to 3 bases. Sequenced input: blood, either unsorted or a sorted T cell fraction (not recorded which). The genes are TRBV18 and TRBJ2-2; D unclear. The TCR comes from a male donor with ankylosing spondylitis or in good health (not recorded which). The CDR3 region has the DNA TGTGCCAGCTCACCACCGAGCACCGGGGAGCTGTTTTTT. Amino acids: CASSPPSTGELFF.